The sample holds a few counts of the clone carrying this TCR beta chain. Its antigen remains unidentified. The donors, all healthy, were Caucasians living in Russia, aged about 6 to 100. Isolation recovered at least 6.5 million PBMCs from every sample. Each sample yielded at least 6 micrograms of PBMC total RNA. This entry comes from a study of blood T cells in healthy people across ages. The study's findings and limits: Both higher diversity and more naive CD4+ cells marked long-lived donors when set against aged donors.

Using a J-beta primer mix together with a sample-barcoded 5' primer, a second PCR was run for about 6 to 11 cycles. TCRdb used MiXCR to reprocess the 5' RACE reads, holding one entry per CDR3 protein. The sample consists of roughly 1.9 million distinct CDR3 sequences, about two fifths of them appearing once. This CDR3 is built from 16 residues. CDR1 and CDR2 (germline): MDHEN, SYDVKM. V trimming: 5 bases; J trimming: 5 bases; junction bases outside the gene matches: 15. The chain couples TRBV28 to TRBJ2-7, with 7 nucleotides matching TRBD1. Sequencing input: blood. This sequence was found in a human donor in good health. CDR3 sequence: CASSTAQGIDPNEQYF. CDR3 nucleotides: TGTGCCAGCAGTACCGCACAGGGGATTGACCCAAACGAGCAGTACTTC.